This T cell receptor (beta chain) was found in a study of beta chain features in type 1 diabetes. CDR1 is SGHDN, CDR2 FVKESK, per germline. The CDR3 has 15 amino acids. Losses at the gene ends were 4 bases for V and 9 bases for J; bases not matched to a gene: 14. Expressed TCRB transcripts got sequenced, as all isolated RNA was reverse transcribed. Clones were read by immunoSEQ multiplex PCR, and TCRdb kept only the in-frame ones, dropping some. The sample has 310,000 or so clones, 8% seen once. The chain recombines TRBV14 with TRBJ2-7; 8 bases agree with TRBD2. The sequence was obtained from a woman under 30 in good health. Sample: central memory CD4+ T cells from blood. The DNA of the CDR3 is TGTGCCAGCAGCCCCTCGGGCGGGAGGACAGTTGGGCAGTACTTC. It codes for CASSPSGGRTVGQYF.